The 16 T cell receptor beta chains presented below share a single source sample, sequenced in a study of brain T cells in children with intractable seizures. Generated by immunoSEQ multiplex PCR, the TCRdb table keeps only in-frame clones and is missing some. The sample contains tens of thousands of clones, around 91% of which appear only once. The sequencing here drew on peripheral blood, taken at surgery. Every receptor here comes from a girl aged 2 to 10 with Rasmussen encephalitis and intractable seizures.

V usage is TRBV12-3 or TRBV12-4 and J usage is TRBJ1-2, with D perhaps TRBD1 (5 bases). The V and J ends lost 3 bases and 8 bases respectively, with 10 bases between them. This CDR3 region has 12 residues. CDR3 region: CASSFREQGYTF. CDR3 in DNA: TGTGCCAGCAGTTTCAGGGAGCAGGGCTACACCTTC.

The genes are TRBV19 and TRBJ2-3, with 7 positions matching TRBD2. This CDR3 has 14 amino acids. V lost 3 bases to trimming and J lost 5 bases; unmatched junction nucleotides: 5. The germline V gene has CDR1 LNHDA and CDR2 SQIVND (reference sequence). CDR3 region: CASSIRLALDTQYF. The DNA for the CDR3 is TGTGCCAGTAGTATTAGACTAGCTCTAGATACGCAGTATTTT.

CDR3 sequence reads: CSVLGTYYEQYF. For the CDR3, the DNA is TGCAGCGTTTTGGGGACATACTACGAGCAGTACTTC. The rearrangement links TRBV29-1 to TRBJ2-7; maybe TRBD1 (6 bases). The CDR3 is 12 residues long. Trimming left V 5 bases short and J 3 bases short, with 11 bases between. CDR1 is SQVTM and CDR2 is ANQGSEA in the germline V gene.

The rearrangement joins TRBV5-5 to TRBJ2-7; D is unresolved. The germline gives CDR1 SGHKS, CDR2 YYEKEE (reference sequence). V was clipped by 4 bases and J by 4 bases, with 9 bases between them. The CDR3 covers 12 residues. The CDR3 sequence is CASSLSPYEQYF. DNA for the CDR3: TGTGCCAGCAGCCTGAGCCCTTACGAGCAGTACTTC. Full variable domain (outside the CDR3, taken from reference TRBV5-5 and TRBJ2-7): DAGVTQSPTHLIKTRGQQVTLRCSPISGHKSVSWYQQVLGQGPQFIFQYYEKEERGRGNFPDRFSARQFPNYSSELNVNALLLGDSALYLCASSLSPYEQYFGPGTRLTVT.

The rearrangement links TRBV7-9 to TRBJ2-1; 7 bases agree with TRBD2. From germline, CDR1 is SEHNR and CDR2 FQNEAQ (reference sequence). The CDR3 extends over 15 amino acids. Trimming took 2 bases from V and 7 from J; bases not matched to a gene: 8. The CDR3 here is CASSLLGGLRNEQFF. The CDR3 bases are TGTGCCAGCAGCTTACTGGGGGGGTTGAGGAATGAGCAGTTCTTC.

The chain joins TRBV6-5 to TRBJ2-7; D not certain. From germline, CDR1 is MNHEY and CDR2 SVGAGI. The V end lost 8 bases, the J end lost 5 bases, and 10 bases lay between the germline ends. The CDR3 has 11 amino acids. This CDR3 reads CASSKVDEQYF. DNA of the CDR3: TGTGCCAGCTCCAAGGTAGACGAGCAGTACTTC.

This chain uses TRBV19 with TRBJ2-5, with 9 bases that match TRBD1. The CDR3 is made up of 16 amino acids. Germline V CDR1 and CDR2: LNHDA, SQIVND (reference sequence). With V trimmed by 5 bases and J by 2 bases, 9 bases remained unmatched. This chain's CDR3 is CASSSTGTGLQETQYF. The CDR3 bases are TGTGCCAGTAGTTCAACCGGGACAGGGCTTCAAGAGACCCAGTACTTC.

This chain links TRBV7-9 with TRBJ2-6; 9 bases map to TRBD1. Per germline, CDR1 SEHNR and CDR2 FQNEAQ (reference sequence). This CDR3 region has 19 residues. Germline trimming cut 2 bases from V and 0 bases from J; bases unmatched to any gene: 8. The CDR3 sequence: CASSLYRTGAPSGANVLTF. CDR3 DNA: TGTGCCAGCAGCTTATACAGGACAGGGGCACCCTCTGGGGCCAACGTCCTGACTTTC.

The chain is built from TRBV5-5 and TRBJ1-1; D not resolved. Trimming stripped 1 base from V and 1 base from J, with 11 bases between. The CDR3 runs to 15 residues. The germline V gene encodes CDR1 SGHKS and CDR2 YYEKEE (reference sequence). As DNA, the CDR3 is TGTGCCAGCAGCTTGTTTGGCGGAGAGAACACTGAAGCTTTCTTT. It translates to CASSLFGGENTEAFF.

This clone showed up just a few times. Other DNA sequences from this sample encode an identical CDR3 as well. This CDR3 reads CASRDRYNEQFF. The CDR3 region has the DNA TGTGCCAGCAGGGACAGATACAATGAGCAGTTCTTC. This chain joins TRBV7-9 and TRBJ2-1; possibly TRBD1 for D (6 bases). CDR1 and CDR2 (germline): SEHNR, FQNEAQ (reference sequence). V dropped 6 bases and J dropped 4 bases, with 7 bases sitting between them. The CDR3 is made up of 12 amino acids. The full variable domain, in which reference TRBV7-9 and TRBJ2-1 provide the parts outside the CDR3, is DTGVSQNPRHKITKRGQNVTFRCDPISEHNRLYWYRQTLGQGPEFLTYFQNEAQLEKSRLLSDRFSAERPKGSFSTLEIQRTEQGDSAMYLCASRDRYNEQFFGPGTRLTVL.

The chain uses TRBV2 and TRBJ1-6; D unresolved. The V gene's germline CDR1 is SNHLY and CDR2 FYNNEI. The CDR3 has 16 amino acids. Trimming removed 7 bases at V and 7 bases at J, with 20 bases between. The CDR3 DNA follows: TGTGCCAGCAAAATCTTCGACCGGGTTGCGAATTCACCCCTCCACTTT. Protein sequence: CASKIFDRVANSPLHF.

This chain joins TRBV3-1 (or the pseudogene TRBV3-2) and TRBJ1-2, with TRBD1 matching over 7 bases. This CDR3 spans 14 amino acids. The V gene's germline CDR1 is LGHDT and CDR2 YNNKEL (reference sequence). Trimming cost V 3 bases and J 2 bases; bases outside gene matches: 3. CDR3 nucleotides: TGTGCCAGCAGCCAGGGACAGAGGAACTATGGCTACACCTTC. Protein: CASSQGQRNYGYTF.

The V gene is TRBV21-1, the J gene TRBJ2-7; the D call TRBD2 from the table was never checked on the DNA. TRBV21-1 is a documented pseudogene. The CDR3 spans 16 residues. DNA for the CDR3: TGTGCCAGCAGCTCCCGAGGGGAGACAGCGGGTTACGAGCAGTACTTC. It encodes CASSSRGETAGYEQYF.

This clone showed up just a few times. The chain is built from TRBV7-9 and TRBJ1-5; 10 nucleotides match TRBD1. This CDR3 spans 18 amino acids. Germline V gene sequence: CDR1 SEHNR, CDR2 FQNEAQ (reference sequence). The J segment lost 6 bases and the V segment lost 4 bases, leaving 15 bases of the junction unmatched. The chain's CDR3 is CASSSTFRDRGGRQPQHF. For the CDR3, the DNA is TGTGCCAGCAGCTCCACCTTCCGGGACAGGGGTGGGCGTCAGCCCCAGCATTTT.

This clone was detected a few times. The CDR3 DNA follows: TGTGCCAGCAGCCTGACAGGCTCCTACGAGCAGTACTTC. Translation: CASSLTGSYEQYF. V and J are TRBV14 and TRBJ2-7, with D maybe TRBD1 (6 bases). This CDR3 region has 13 residues. Germline V CDR1 and CDR2: SGHDN, FVKESK. V was clipped by 4 bases and J by 0 bases, with 7 bases between them.

As for this clone: At the DNA level, this CDR3 is encoded by other sequences in the same sample as well. V is TRBV7-3 and J is TRBJ1-1; weak D call: TRBD1 (5 bases). The V end lost 2 bases, the J end lost 1 base, and 5 bases lay between the germline ends. The germline CDR1 and CDR2 sequences are SGHTA and FQGTGA. There are 13 residues in the CDR3. The CDR3 nucleotides read TGTGCCAGCAGCTTAGGACAGAACACTGAAGCTTTCTTT. Amino acid sequence: CASSLGQNTEAFF.